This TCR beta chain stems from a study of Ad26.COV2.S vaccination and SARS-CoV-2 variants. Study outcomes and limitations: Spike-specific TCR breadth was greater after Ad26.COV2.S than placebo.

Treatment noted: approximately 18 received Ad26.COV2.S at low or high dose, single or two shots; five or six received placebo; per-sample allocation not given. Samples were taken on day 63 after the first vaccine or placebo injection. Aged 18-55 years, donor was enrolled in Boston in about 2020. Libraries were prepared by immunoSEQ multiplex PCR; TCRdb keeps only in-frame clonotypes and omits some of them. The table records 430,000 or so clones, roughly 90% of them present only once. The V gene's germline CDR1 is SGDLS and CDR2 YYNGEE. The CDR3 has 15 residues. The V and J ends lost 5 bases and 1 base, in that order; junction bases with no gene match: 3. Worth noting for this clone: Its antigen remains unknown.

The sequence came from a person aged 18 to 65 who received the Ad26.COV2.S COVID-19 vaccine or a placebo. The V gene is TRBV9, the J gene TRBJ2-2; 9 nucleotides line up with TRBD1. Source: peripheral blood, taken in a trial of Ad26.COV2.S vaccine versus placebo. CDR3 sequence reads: CASSGDRENTGELFF. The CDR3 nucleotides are TGTGCCAGCAGTGGGGACAGGGAGAACACCGGGGAGCTGTTTTTT.